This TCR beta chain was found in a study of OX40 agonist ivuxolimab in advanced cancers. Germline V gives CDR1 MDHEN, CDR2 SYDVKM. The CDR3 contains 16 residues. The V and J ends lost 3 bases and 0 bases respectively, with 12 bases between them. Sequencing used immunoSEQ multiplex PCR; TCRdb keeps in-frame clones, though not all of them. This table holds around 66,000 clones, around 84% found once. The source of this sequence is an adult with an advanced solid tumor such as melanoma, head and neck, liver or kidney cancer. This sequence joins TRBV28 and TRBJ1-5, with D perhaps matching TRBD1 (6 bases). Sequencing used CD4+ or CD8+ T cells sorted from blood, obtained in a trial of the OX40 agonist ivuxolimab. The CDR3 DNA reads TGTGCCAGCAGTTTTCTGGACAGACATAGCAATCAGCCCCAGCATTTT. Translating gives CASSFLDRHSNQPQHF.